The TCR beta chain described here comes from a study of blood T cell repertoires in COVID-19. Across the study: COVID-19 samples, acute and convalescent, were from the United States, Italy and Spain.

Generated by immunoSEQ multiplex PCR, the TCRdb table keeps only in-frame clones and is missing some. The sample has around 170,000 clones; around 86% are singletons. This CDR3 has 13 amino acids. V lost 7 bases and J 4 bases, leaving 13 bases between the germline ends. CDR1 and CDR2 from the germline V gene are MNHEY and SVGAGI. Sequenced sample: peripheral blood. The chain uses TRBV6-5 and TRBJ1-2; D unclear. The sequence came from a woman aged 40-49 years with acute or convalescent COVID-19. The CDR3 DNA reads as TGTGCCAGCACCGCTGCAGGCCCCTATGGCTACACCTTC. This sequence encodes CASTAAGPYGYTF.